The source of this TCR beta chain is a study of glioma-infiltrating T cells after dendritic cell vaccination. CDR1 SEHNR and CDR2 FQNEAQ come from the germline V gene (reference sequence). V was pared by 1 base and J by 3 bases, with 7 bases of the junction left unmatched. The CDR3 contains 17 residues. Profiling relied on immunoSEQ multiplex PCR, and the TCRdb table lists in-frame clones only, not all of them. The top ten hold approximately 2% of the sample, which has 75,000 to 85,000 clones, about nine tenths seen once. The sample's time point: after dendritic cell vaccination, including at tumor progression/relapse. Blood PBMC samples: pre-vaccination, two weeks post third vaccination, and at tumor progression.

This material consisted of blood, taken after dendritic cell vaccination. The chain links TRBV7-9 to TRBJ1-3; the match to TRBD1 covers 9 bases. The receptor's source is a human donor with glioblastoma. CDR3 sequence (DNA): TGTGCCAGCAGCTTAGGGGACAGGGAATTGAGTGGAAACACCATATATTTT. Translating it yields CASSLGDRELSGNTIYF.